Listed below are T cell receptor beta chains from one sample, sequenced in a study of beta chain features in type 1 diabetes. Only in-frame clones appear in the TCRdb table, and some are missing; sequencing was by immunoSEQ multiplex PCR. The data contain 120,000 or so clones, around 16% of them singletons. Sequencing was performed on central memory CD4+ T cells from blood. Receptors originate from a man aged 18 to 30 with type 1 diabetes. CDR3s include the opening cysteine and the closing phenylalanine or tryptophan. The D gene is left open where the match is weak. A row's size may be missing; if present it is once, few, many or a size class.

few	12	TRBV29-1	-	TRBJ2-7	CSVDRGGYEQYF	TGCAGCGTTGATCGGGGAGGCTACGAGCAGTACTTC
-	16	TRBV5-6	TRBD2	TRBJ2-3	CASSLLASRSTDTQYF	TGTGCCAGCAGCTTACTAGCGTCAAGAAGCACAGATACGCAGTATTTT
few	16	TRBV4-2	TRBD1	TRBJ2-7	CASSIDRDRGPHEQYF	TGTGCCAGCAGCATCGACCGGGACAGGGGGCCCCACGAGCAGTACTTC
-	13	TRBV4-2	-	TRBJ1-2	CASSQDLIYGYTF	TGTGCCAGCAGCCAAGACCTAATCTATGGCTACACCTTC
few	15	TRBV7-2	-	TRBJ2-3	CASSLVPYNTDTQYF	TGTGCCAGCAGCTTAGTGCCCTATAACACAGATACGCAGTATTTT
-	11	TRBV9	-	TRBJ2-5	CASSDEETQYF	TGTGCCAGCAGCGATGAAGAGACCCAGTACTTC
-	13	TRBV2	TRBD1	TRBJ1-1	CASRGTGGTEAFF	TGTGCCAGCAGGGGGACAGGGGGAACTGAAGCTTTCTTT
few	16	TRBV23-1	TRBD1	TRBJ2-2	CASSLNQDRDAGELFF	TGCGCCAGCAGTCTTAACCAGGACAGGGACGCCGGGGAGCTGTTTTTT
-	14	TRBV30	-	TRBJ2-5	CAWSEARNQETQYF	TGTGCCTGGAGTGAAGCTAGAAATCAAGAGACCCAGTACTTC
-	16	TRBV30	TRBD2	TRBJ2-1	CAWSVELAASYNEQFF	TGTGCCTGGAGTGTAGAACTAGCGGCCTCCTACAATGAGCAGTTCTTC
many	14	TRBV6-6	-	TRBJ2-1	CASSYSIRRNEQFF	TGTGCCAGCAGTTACTCGATTCGGAGGAATGAGCAGTTCTTC
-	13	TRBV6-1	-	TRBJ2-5	CASSLMYQETQYF	TGTGCCAGCTCACTTATGTACCAAGAGACCCAGTACTTC
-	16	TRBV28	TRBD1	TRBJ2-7	CASSPSTGVKYYEQYF	TGTGCCAGCAGTCCGTCTACAGGGGTGAAGTACTACGAGCAGTACTTC
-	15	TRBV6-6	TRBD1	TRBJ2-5	CASSSPGTVQETQYF	TGTGCCAGCAGTTCTCCCGGGACAGTCCAAGAGACCCAGTACTTC
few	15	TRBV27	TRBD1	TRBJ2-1	CASRPDRGVSNEQFF	TGTGCCAGCAGACCGGACAGGGGGGTTAGCAATGAGCAGTTCTTC
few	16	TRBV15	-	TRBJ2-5	CATSRAGGNPQETQYF	TGTGCCACCAGCAGAGCGGGTGGGAACCCGCAAGAGACCCAGTACTTC
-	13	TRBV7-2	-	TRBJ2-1	CASSFNFDNEQFF	TGTGCCAGCAGCTTTAATTTTGACAATGAGCAGTTCTTC
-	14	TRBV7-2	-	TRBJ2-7	CASSGPSAGVEQYF	TGTGCCAGCAGCGGGCCGTCAGCCGGGGTGGAGCAGTACTTC
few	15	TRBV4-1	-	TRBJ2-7	CASSQGSSVTYEQYF	TGCGCCAGCAGCCAAGGTAGTAGCGTCACCTACGAGCAGTACTTC
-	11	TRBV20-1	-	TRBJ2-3	CSALTADTQYF	TGCAGTGCCTTGACAGCAGATACGCAGTATTTT
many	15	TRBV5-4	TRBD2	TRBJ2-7	CASTGGSGRAYEQYF	TGTGCCAGCACCGGGGGTAGCGGGAGAGCGTACGAGCAGTACTTC
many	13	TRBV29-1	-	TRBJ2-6	CSVRDSGANVLTF	TGCAGCGTCCGGGACTCTGGGGCCAACGTCCTGACTTTC
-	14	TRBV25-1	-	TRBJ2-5	CASRRRGNSETQYF	TGTGCCAGCCGAAGACGGGGGAATTCGGAGACCCAGTACTTC
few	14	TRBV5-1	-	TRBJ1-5	CASSLDVGNQPQHF	TGCGCCAGCAGCCTGGACGTGGGGAATCAGCCCCAGCATTTT
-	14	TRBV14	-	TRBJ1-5	CASSQDGVGRPQHF	TGTGCCAGCAGCCAAGATGGCGTTGGGCGGCCCCAGCATTTT
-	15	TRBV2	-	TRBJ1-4	CASSGIKGGNEKLFF	TGTGCCAGCTCCGGGATAAAAGGGGGAAATGAAAAACTGTTTTTT
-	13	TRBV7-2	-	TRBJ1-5	CASSLVGEQPQHF	TGTGCCAGCAGCTTAGTTGGGGAACAGCCCCAGCATTTT
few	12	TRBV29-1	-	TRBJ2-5	CSVDPYQETQYF	TGCAGCGTTGACCCGTACCAAGAGACCCAGTACTTC
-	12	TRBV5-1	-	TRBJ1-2	CASSERNYGYTF	TGCGCCAGCAGTGAGAGAAACTATGGCTACACCTTC
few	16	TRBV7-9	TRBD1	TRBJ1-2	CASSAYTGGGPYGYTF	TGTGCCAGCAGCGCATACACAGGGGGCGGCCCCTATGGCTACACCTTC
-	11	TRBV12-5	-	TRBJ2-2	CASARGGELFF	TGTGCTAGTGCCCGGGGCGGGGAGCTGTTTTTT
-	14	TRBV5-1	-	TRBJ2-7	CASSFEESSYEQYF	TGCGCCAGCAGCTTTGAAGAAAGCTCCTACGAGCAGTACTTC
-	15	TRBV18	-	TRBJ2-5	CASSPKGGRQETQYF	TGTGCCAGCTCCCCCAAGGGCGGTCGTCAAGAGACCCAGTACTTC
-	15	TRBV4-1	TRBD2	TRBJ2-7	CASRSGLPGGGEQYF	TGCGCCAGCAGGTCGGGGCTCCCCGGCGGGGGAGAGCAGTACTTC
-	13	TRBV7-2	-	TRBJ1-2	CASSRESWYGYTF	TGTGCCAGCAGCAGGGAATCGTGGTATGGCTACACCTTC
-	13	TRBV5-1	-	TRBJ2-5	CASSSDVVETQYF	TGCGCCAGCAGCTCGGACGTGGTGGAGACCCAGTACTTC
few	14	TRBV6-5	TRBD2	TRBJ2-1	CASSGLAGGHEQFF	TGTGCCAGCAGCGGACTAGCGGGAGGGCATGAGCAGTTCTTC
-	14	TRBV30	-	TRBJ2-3	CAWRVDGSTDTQYF	TGTGCCTGGAGGGTAGATGGGAGCACAGATACGCAGTATTTT
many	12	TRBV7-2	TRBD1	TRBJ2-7	CASSRTGEGQYF	TGTGCCAGCAGCCGGACAGGGGAGGGGCAGTACTTC
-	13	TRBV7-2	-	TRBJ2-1	CASSLPQAIEQFF	TGTGCCAGCAGCTTACCACAGGCCATTGAGCAGTTCTTC
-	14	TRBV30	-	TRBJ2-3	CAGRAVPSTDTQYF	TGTGCCGGGAGAGCGGTACCTAGCACAGATACGCAGTATTTT
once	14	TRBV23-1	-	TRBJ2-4	CASSQSSAKNIQYF	TGCGCCAGCAGTCAATCTTCAGCCAAAAACATTCAGTACTTC
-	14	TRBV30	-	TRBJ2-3	CAWSVLVTTDTQYF	TGTGCCTGGAGTGTACTAGTTACTACAGATACGCAGTATTTT
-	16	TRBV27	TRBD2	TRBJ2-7	CASSPFGLAATYEQYF	TGTGCCAGCAGCCCGTTCGGACTAGCGGCTACCTACGAGCAGTACTTC
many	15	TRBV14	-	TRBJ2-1	CASSQGNSRLDEQFF	TGTGCCAGCAGCCAGGGGAACTCAAGGCTAGATGAGCAGTTCTTC
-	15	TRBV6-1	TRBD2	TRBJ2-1	CASSAASGTYNEQFF	TGTGCCAGCAGTGCCGCTAGCGGGACCTACAATGAGCAGTTCTTC
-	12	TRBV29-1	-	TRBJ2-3	CSVKDSTDTQYF	TGCAGCGTTAAAGACAGCACAGATACGCAGTATTTT
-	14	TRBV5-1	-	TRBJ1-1	CASSLAGQNTEAFF	TGCGCCAGCAGCTTGGCAGGCCAGAACACTGAAGCTTTCTTT
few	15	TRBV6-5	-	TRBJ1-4	CASRTFGATNEKLFF	TGTGCCAGCAGGACTTTTGGTGCAACTAATGAAAAACTGTTTTTT
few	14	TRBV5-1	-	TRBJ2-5	CASSLNSNQETQYF	TGCGCCAGCAGCTTGAACAGTAATCAAGAGACCCAGTACTTC
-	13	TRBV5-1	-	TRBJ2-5	CASSFETEETQYF	TGCGCCAGCAGCTTTGAGACAGAAGAGACCCAGTACTTC
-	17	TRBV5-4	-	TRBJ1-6	CASSLDLTSSYNSPLHF	TGTGCCAGCAGCTTGGATCTGACAAGCTCCTATAATTCACCCCTCCACTTT
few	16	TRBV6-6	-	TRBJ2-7	CASSYLHAGIIYEQYF	TGTGCCAGCAGTTACCTGCACGCAGGAATTATCTACGAGCAGTACTTC
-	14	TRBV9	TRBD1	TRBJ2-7	CASSFRDSSYEQYF	TGTGCCAGCAGCTTCCGGGACAGCTCCTACGAGCAGTACTTC
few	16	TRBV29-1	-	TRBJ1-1	CSVEGDGGSLNTEAFF	TGCAGCGTTGAAGGGGACGGAGGGAGTCTAAACACTGAAGCTTTCTTT